This T cell receptor delta chain was captured in a study of γδ T cells in repeated Plasmodium falciparum infection. Study in general: Each infection was followed by sampling at 21 days, plus baseline and some pre-infection draws. Malian gammadelta TCRs were studied during no-transmission periods and across acute malaria episodes. Whole-study findings and limits: Repeated controlled infections reportedly drove waves of new clonotype selection in Vdelta2-negative, mostly Vdelta1+, gammadelta repertoires.

Germline values: CDR1 GEAIGNYY, CDR2 EKD. The V and J ends lost 0 bases and 0 bases, in that order; junction bases with no gene match: 12. The CDR3 is 18 residues long. TCRdb reapplied CATT to the multiplex PCR reads. The repertoire holds 70,000 to 95,000 delta-chain clones, with about 1.5% as singletons. Gammadelta T cells were flow-sorted from PBMC into Vgamma9/Vdelta2+ and Vdelta2-negative populations for bulk analysis. This clone occurred many times. The antigen is unknown. A far larger clone lies a single base away; this is likely a read error. Other DNA sequences from this sample encode an identical CDR3 as well.

This sequence was found in a pool of human donors (malaria-infected and uninfected, not separated). Sequenced input: gamma-delta T cells from blood. The chain is built from TRDV2 and TRDJ1; TRDD3 agrees at 7 bases. The CDR3 sequence is CACDTVSTLLGDTDKLIF. The CDR3 DNA follows: TGTGCCTGTGACACCGTATCGACCCTCCTGGGGGACACCGATAAACTCATCTTT.